This TCR beta chain is drawn from a study of blood T cells in healthy people across ages. The authors ran a second PCR of 7 to 11 cycles using a sample-barcoded 5' primer and a J-beta primer mix. TCRdb analysed the 5' RACE reads with MiXCR anew, one entry per CDR3 protein. The profile covers about 590,000 distinct CDR3 sequences, with approximately 30% appearing a single time and roughly 14% taken by the ten largest. Whole-study results and caveats: Without sorted subsets, naive and antigen-experienced compartments could not be conclusively compared. TCR beta diversity per million T cells fell roughly linearly with age.

The V gene end was trimmed by 4 bases and the J gene end by 6 bases; junction bases not matched to a gene: 9. The germline gives CDR1 SGHRS, CDR2 YFSETQ. There are 14 residues in the CDR3. This clonotype has just a few counts. Antigen: not known. This TCR was recovered from a woman of 80 years or more in good health. Sample: blood. The chain combines TRBV5-1 with TRBJ1-1; TRBD1 aligns across 7 bases. The DNA of the CDR3 is TGCGCCAGCAGCGCACTGACAGGGTTCCCTGAAGCTTTCTTT. Its protein product is CASSALTGFPEAFF.